This T cell receptor (beta chain) appears in the sequencing data of a study of T cell responses to AZD1222 COVID-19 vaccine. General study points: Baseline seropositivity characterized only a handful of AZD1222 recipients. Reportedly, nearly half of unique spike TCRs recognized epitopes outside B.1.351/B.1.1.7 mutations. Donors were mostly white British, more females; clonal diversity possibly underestimated.

The method was immunoSEQ multiplex PCR; TCRdb's version includes in-frame clones alone and lacks a portion of them. The table shows 100,000 to 150,000 clones, with 92% occurring only once. Timing groups of about 4 and about 12 weeks for second doses were pooled. As regards this clone: Antigen unknown.

The CDR3 runs to 15 residues. V was pared by 2 bases and J by 7 bases, with 18 bases between. Germline V gene sequence: CDR1 SGHRS, CDR2 YFSETQ. The TCR originated in an adult who received the AZD1222 COVID-19 vaccine. The rearrangement links TRBV5-1 to TRBJ1-2; D may be TRBD1 (5 bases). The source material was peripheral blood, sampled 28 days after the second AZD1222 dose. The CDR3 DNA reads TGCGCCAGCAGCTTATTGCAGCAGGGAGCGGGTGGCTACACCTTC. This sequence encodes CASSLLQQGAGGYTF.